The rows below give T cell receptor beta chains drawn from one sample of a study of blood T cells in healthy people across ages. One entry per CDR3 protein, called by TCRdb with MiXCR from the 5' RACE reads. The sample holds around 1,500,000 distinct CDR3 sequences, about 40% seen once. Sequencing was carried out using blood. These receptors were taken from a woman aged 18-29 years in good health. The CDR3 runs from the conserved cysteine through the conserved F or W. Each record gives: D gene, V gene, J gene, clone size, CDR3 DNA, CDR3 protein. A D gene is named only where the DNA matches it firmly. Part of the rows lack a size; the others show once, few, many or a class for expanded clones.

.	TRBV2	TRBJ2-7	.	TGTGCCAGCAGTGTGGGACAAGGGCTCCACGAGCAGTACTTC	CASSVGQGLHEQYF
.	TRBV12-3/TRBV12-4	TRBJ2-3	few	TGTGCCAGCAGCTCAGGGGGGAGCTTGGTCTCAGATACGCAGTATTTT	CASSSGGSLVSDTQYF
.	TRBV11-2	TRBJ2-1	.	TGTGCCAGCAGCTTAGACGAACGGATCTACAATGAGCAGTTCTTC	CASSLDERIYNEQFF
TRBD2	TRBV7-2	TRBJ2-5	.	TGTGCCAGCCGACGCGGGAGTGGTGGTGAAGAGACCCAGTACTTC	CASRRGSGGEETQYF
TRBD2	TRBV5-1	TRBJ2-1	.	TGCGCCAGCTACCTGGCGGGGGGGGTCCATGAGCAGTTCTTC	CASYLAGGVHEQFF
.	TRBV6-5	TRBJ2-5	once	TGTGCCAGCAGTTATGGCAGTTTGTCAGGCAATGAGCAGTACTTC	CASSYGSLSGNEQYF
TRBD1	TRBV7-9	TRBJ1-5	.	TGTGCCGGCAGCCCGGGCAGGGGGGATCAGCCCCAGCATTTT	CAGSPGRGDQPQHF
.	TRBV15	TRBJ2-5	.	TGTGCCACCAGCAGTATTAGTGGGGAGACCCAGTACTTC	CATSSISGETQYF
.	TRBV6-6	TRBJ2-1	few	TGTGCCAGCAGTTACTCCATCGTGGCTCTCTGGGATGGTGAGCAGTTCTTC	CASSYSIVALWDGEQFF
.	TRBV11-2	TRBJ2-7	.	TGTGCCAGCAGCCTATGGGAAGGGGGGGGGTACGAGCAGTACTTC	CASSLWEGGGYEQYF
.	TRBV20-1	TRBJ2-5	many	TGCAGTGCTAGAGTCGTACCAGGGGTTCAAGAGACCCAGTACTTC	CSARVVPGVQETQYF
.	TRBV5-1	TRBJ2-5	.	TGCGCCAGCAGAAGCTCGGGACACTCTTACGGGGATGAGCAGTACTTC	CASRSSGHSYGDEQYF
.	TRBV9	TRBJ2-3	few	TGTGCCAGCAGCCCCCATGAAAGAGCGGTTACGCAGTATTTT	CASSPHERAVTQYF
.	TRBV7-8	TRBJ2-7	.	TGTGCCAGCAGCTTAGTTGGCGGACTCCGGAGGGGGGCCCAGTACTTC	CASSLVGGLRRGAQYF
.	TRBV28	TRBJ2-6	.	TGTGCCAGCAGCAGACCCGGGACAACCCCCTCTGGGGCCAACGTCCTGACTTTC	CASSRPGTTPSGANVLTF
TRBD2	TRBV30	TRBJ2-1	once	TGTGCCTGGAGTGTACTAGCGGGAGAATCGGATGAGCAGTTCTTC	CAWSVLAGESDEQFF
TRBD2	TRBV5-1	TRBJ2-5	.	TGCGCCAGCAGCTCGCCTCCTTCTAGCGGGAGGGTGAATGAGCAGTACTTC	CASSSPPSSGRVNEQYF
TRBD1	TRBV2	TRBJ1-1	.	TGTGCCAGCAACAGGGGGCTAAGAGACACTGAAGCTTTCTTT	CASNRGLRDTEAFF
.	TRBV30	TRBJ2-7	.	TGTGCCTCCAGGACAGCACCCTACGAGCAGTACTTC	CASRTAPYEQYF
.	TRBV27	TRBJ2-7	few	TGTGCCAGCAGTCCCATCGGGGGCTGGACCTACGAGCAGTACTTC	CASSPIGGWTYEQYF
.	TRBV20-1	TRBJ2-5	.	TGCAGTGCTGACTTGGGCAGAGGCGGCGATGAGCAGTACTTC	CSADLGRGGDEQYF
TRBD1	TRBV20-1	TRBJ2-7	.	TGCAGTGCTACCCCGGACAGGGCAAGGATCGAGCAGTACTTC	CSATPDRARIEQYF
TRBD2	TRBV9	TRBJ2-1	.	TGTGCCAGCAGCGCGGGACTAGTAACTGAGCAGTTCTTC	CASSAGLVTEQFF
.	TRBV7-2	TRBJ1-2	.	TGTGCCAGCAGCCGGGGACTGACCTATGGCTACACCTTC	CASSRGLTYGYTF
TRBD1	TRBV5-1	TRBJ2-1	few	TGCGCCAGCAGCTTGACAGGGGAAATGCAGTTCTTC	CASSLTGEMQFF
TRBD1	TRBV20-1	TRBJ2-7	.	TGCAGTGCCCTGGGACAGGGCATGGGCGAGCAGTACTTC	CSALGQGMGEQYF
TRBD2	TRBV4-1	TRBJ2-5	many	TGCGCCAGCAGCCAGTCCAGCGGGACCCTTTGGGAGACCCAGTACTTC	CASSQSSGTLWETQYF
.	TRBV29-1	TRBJ2-7	few	TGCAGCGTCGTCCGTGCCGTAGGATTGTTCTACGAGCAGTACTTC	CSVVRAVGLFYEQYF
.	TRBV6-1	TRBJ2-1	.	TGTGCCAGCCGCATACGGACAGGCGGGAATTCAGGTGGAGAGCAGTTCTTC	CASRIRTGGNSGGEQFF
.	TRBV20-1	TRBJ1-4	.	TGCAGTGCTAGAGATTCCGGGGGAACTTTTGAAAAACTGTTTTTT	CSARDSGGTFEKLFF
.	TRBV5-6	TRBJ1-2	.	TGTGCCAGCAGCCGACTCGGACAGCCCTTAAGCTACACCTTC	CASSRLGQPLSYTF
TRBD1	TRBV20-1	TRBJ1-5	.	TGCAGTGCTGGGCCCCCTCCGGGACAGCCAGCCCTCCAGCCCCAGCATTTT	CSAGPPPGQPALQPQHF
TRBD1	TRBV18	TRBJ1-1	.	TGTGCCAGCTCACCATTTACTACGGGACAGGGCACTGAAGCTTTCTTT	CASSPFTTGQGTEAFF
TRBD1	TRBV3-1	TRBJ2-5	.	TGTGCCAGCAGCCGCGAGCCGGGACAGACGATCCAAGAGACCCAGTACTTC	CASSREPGQTIQETQYF
.	TRBV24-1	TRBJ1-1	.	TGTGCCACCAGTGACCCCCACAGGGAGGGGAACACTGAAGCTTTCTTT	CATSDPHREGNTEAFF
.	TRBV24-1	TRBJ2-3	.	TGTGCCATCAGTCGCCCAGGCCTAAGTACAGATACGCAGTATTTT	CAISRPGLSTDTQYF
TRBD2	TRBV6-1	TRBJ2-1	.	TGTGCCAGCAGAGGGCTAGCGGGGACTTATAAGAACAATGAGCAGTTCTTC	CASRGLAGTYKNNEQFF
TRBD2	TRBV7-2	TRBJ2-7	few	TGTGCCAGCACCCCCAGCGGACTAGCGGGAGTCGATGAGCAGTACTTC	CASTPSGLAGVDEQYF
TRBD1	TRBV6-5	TRBJ1-2	few	TGTGCCAGCAGTTACTCAGGGACAGGCCCCTATGGCTACACCTTC	CASSYSGTGPYGYTF
.	TRBV20-1	TRBJ2-1	once	TGCAGTGCCGTAGAGAGGGGTGAGCAGTTCTTC	CSAVERGEQFF
TRBD1	TRBV3-1	TRBJ1-6	.	TGTGCCAGCAGAGAACAGGGGAGCTCCTATAATTCACCCCTCCACTTT	CASREQGSSYNSPLHF
TRBD2	TRBV20-1	TRBJ2-2	.	TGCAGTGCGAGGCCTAGCGGGGGGAACACCGGGGAGCTGTTTTTT	CSARPSGGNTGELFF
TRBD2	TRBV14	TRBJ2-7	few	TGTGCCAGCAGCCAAGATCCTAGCGGGAGGGTCGAGCAGTACTTC	CASSQDPSGRVEQYF
TRBD1	TRBV9	TRBJ2-1	few	TGTGCCAGCAGCGTAGGTGGGGGGACAGGGCCCTACAATGAGCAGTTCTTC	CASSVGGGTGPYNEQFF
.	TRBV12-3/TRBV12-4	TRBJ1-6	once	TGTGCCAGCAGCCCTCTCGGACCCATTTCACCCCTCCACTTT	CASSPLGPISPLHF
.	TRBV4-1	TRBJ2-7	many	TGCGCCAGCAGCCAAGGTTCAACCTACGAGCAGTACTTC	CASSQGSTYEQYF
.	TRBV12-3/TRBV12-4	TRBJ2-5	few	TGTGCCAGCAGCTTAGGAGGGGGCCAATACAATGAGCAGTACTTC	CASSLGGGQYNEQYF
.	TRBV9	TRBJ2-7	many	TGTGCCAGCAGCACGACAGGTTATGGCTCCTACGAGCAGTACTTC	CASSTTGYGSYEQYF
.	TRBV3-1	TRBJ1-6	.	TGTGCCAGCAGCCAGAGTAGGGGGGGGAATTCACCCCTCCACTTT	CASSQSRGGNSPLHF
.	TRBV10-1	TRBJ2-5	.	TGCGCCAGCAGTGGTGCACTAGGGCATAGCAATGAGCAGTACTTC	CASSGALGHSNEQYF
.	TRBV10-1	TRBJ1-4	many	TGCGCCAGCAGTGAGTCGGGTAATGAAAAACTGTTTTTT	CASSESGNEKLFF
.	TRBV12-3/TRBV12-4	TRBJ1-6	few	TGTGCCAGCAGTCCTAAGAGCTCCTATAATTCACCCCTCCACTTT	CASSPKSSYNSPLHF
.	TRBV7-2	TRBJ2-7	.	TGTGCCAGCAGCAAGGCGGGTCCCGTCTCCTACGAGCAGTACTTC	CASSKAGPVSYEQYF
.	TRBV3-1	TRBJ1-6	.	TGTGCCAGCAGCCAATCGACGGACCGGGTCCACTTT	CASSQSTDRVHF
.	TRBV12-3/TRBV12-4	TRBJ1-4	few	TGTGCCAGCAGTTTAATCCCGGAATCCCTGTTTTTT	CASSLIPESLFF